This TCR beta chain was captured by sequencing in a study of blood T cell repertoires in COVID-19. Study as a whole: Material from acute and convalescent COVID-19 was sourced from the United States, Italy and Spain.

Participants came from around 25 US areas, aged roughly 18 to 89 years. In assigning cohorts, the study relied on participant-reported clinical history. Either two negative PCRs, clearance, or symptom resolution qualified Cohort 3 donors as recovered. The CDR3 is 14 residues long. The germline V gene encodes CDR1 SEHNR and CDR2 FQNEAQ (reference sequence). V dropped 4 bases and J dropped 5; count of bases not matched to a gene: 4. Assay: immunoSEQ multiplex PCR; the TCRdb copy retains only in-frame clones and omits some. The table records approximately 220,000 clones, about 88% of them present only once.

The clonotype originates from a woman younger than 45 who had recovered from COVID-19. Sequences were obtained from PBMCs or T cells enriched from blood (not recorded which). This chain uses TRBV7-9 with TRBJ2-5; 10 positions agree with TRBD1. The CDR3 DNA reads TGTGCCAGCAGCTCAGGACAGGGGGTTGAGACCCAGTACTTC. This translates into CASSSGQGVETQYF. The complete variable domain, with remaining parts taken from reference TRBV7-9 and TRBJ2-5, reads DTGVSQNPRHKITKRGQNVTFRCDPISEHNRLYWYRQTLGQGPEFLTYFQNEAQLEKSRLLSDRFSAERPKGSFSTLEIQRTEQGDSAMYLCASSSGQGVETQYFGPGTRLLVL.